A single sample is the source of the 17 T cell receptor beta chains below, sequenced in a study of kidney transplant recipient with SARS-CoV-2 infection. TCRdb independently ran MiXCR on the reads; one entry per CDR3 protein. The sample has 200,000 to 250,000 distinct CDR3 sequences; around 26% are singletons. Sequencing used a blood sample, obtained at baseline and on approximately day 120 from a kidney transplant recipient. All receptors derive from a male patient aged 25-45 years who had COVID-19 and was a kidney transplant recipient. The graft donor may be the source of some T cells.

This clonotype was found many times. This chain uses TRBV5-4 with TRBJ1-6, with 8 positions matching TRBD1. J gave up 10 bases and V 2 bases, and 5 bases lay outside the gene matches. The V gene's germline CDR1 is SGHNT and CDR2 YYREEE (reference sequence). This CDR3 is built from 14 residues. The CDR3 nucleotides read TGTGCCAGCAGCTTAGGGACAGGAGGCTCACCCCTCCACTTT. Its protein is CASSLGTGGSPLHF.

This clonotype has a count of ten or more. The gene calls are TRBV7-7 and TRBJ1-4; TRBD1 matches 10 bases. The germline V gene has CDR1 SSHAT and CDR2 FNYEAQ (reference sequence). The J segment lost 4 bases and the V segment lost 3 bases, leaving 2 bases of the junction unmatched. CDR3 size: 15 residues. For the CDR3, the DNA is TGTGCCAGCAGCTTCGGACAGGGGGTTAATGAAAAACTGTTTTTT. This translates into CASSFGQGVNEKLFF.

Worth noting for this clonotype: This sequence may be a read error, since a much larger clone differs from it by one base. The rearrangement links TRBV5-1 to TRBJ2-7; unclear D gene. The V gene's germline CDR1 is SGHRS and CDR2 YFSETQ. The CDR3 runs to 17 residues. Trimming pared 4 bases from V and 6 bases from J, leaving 26 bases between. The CDR3 sequence is CASSVAPIVSVSGEQYF. As DNA, the CDR3 is TGCGCCAGCAGCGTGGCCCCGATCGTGAGCGTTTCCGGCGAGCAGTACTTC.

This clonotype was detected a few times. The V call is TRBV12-5, the J call TRBJ2-3, with a possible D match to TRBD1 (7 bases). Per the germline V gene, CDR1 is LGHNT and CDR2 is FRNRAP. The CDR3 is 17 residues long. The V and J ends lost 3 bases and 2 bases respectively, with 18 bases between them. CDR3 sequence reads: CASGLVTGQRVTDTQYF. The CDR3 DNA sequence: TGTGCTAGTGGTTTAGTCACGGGACAGCGGGTCACAGATACGCAGTATTTT.

This clonotype has ten or more counts. The chain couples TRBV2 to TRBJ1-2; tentative D call: TRBD1 (5 bases). The germline V and J ends were trimmed by 7 bases and 8 bases, with 14 bases remaining between them. The CDR3 is 12 residues long. Germline CDR1 is SNHLY and CDR2 is FYNNEI. The DNA of the CDR3 is TGTGCCAGCACCTGGGACCTTCGGGGCTACACCTTC. This gives the protein CASTWDLRGYTF.

This clonotype was counted many times. The chain links TRBV20-1 to TRBJ1-2, with unresolved D. The CDR3 runs to 16 residues. Between the trimmed V and J ends, which lost 5 bases and 4 bases, there was a span of 23 bases. Germline V gene sequence: CDR1 DFQATT, CDR2 SNEGSKA (reference sequence). The CDR3 nucleotides read TGCAGTGCTCGATACCAGCTGTTTCGAAAGACCTATGGCTACACCTTC. Translating gives CSARYQLFRKTYGYTF.

This clonotype was seen at least ten times. The chain has TRBV7-3 and TRBJ2-7; D gene unclear. The V end was cut by 5 bases, the J end by 0 bases, with 14 bases between. The germline CDR1 and CDR2 sequences are SGHTA and FQGTGA. The CDR3 contains 15 residues. The CDR3 here is CASSPQGLYSYEQYF. CDR3 bases: TGTGCCAGCAGCCCCCAAGGCCTTTACTCCTACGAGCAGTACTTC.

With regard to this clonotype: A clone one base away is much larger, so this may be a read error. The chain carries TRBV12-3 or TRBV12-4 and TRBJ1-2; D is unresolved. The CDR3 extends over 17 amino acids. Trimming shortened V by 5 bases and J by 4 bases, and 23 bases separated the two germline ends. The CDR3 sequence is CASSRRASLRKTYGYTF. Here the CDR3 DNA reads TGTGCCAGCAGTAGGAGAGCCAGCCTCCGAAAGACCTATGGCTACACCTTC.

Concerning this clonotype: At one end the junction does not follow the germline gene, possibly because of a read error. The chain combines TRBV3-1 with TRBJ1-1; no firm D call. Germline CDR1 and CDR2: LGHDT and YNNKEL (reference sequence). This CDR3 region has 17 residues. CDR3 sequence reads: CAGSHRVPISIRTEAFF. CDR3 bases: TGTGCCGGCAGCCATAGGGTTCCCATTTCAATTCGCACCGAAGCTTTCTTT.

Points on this clonotype: A much larger clone sits a single nucleotide away, making a read error possible. The chain is built from TRBV7-9 and TRBJ1-1; D call uncertain. There are 12 residues in the CDR3. The germline V gene has CDR1 SEHNR and CDR2 FQNEAQ (reference sequence). Trimming cost V 5 bases and J 1 base, with 5 bases left between them. The DNA for the CDR3 is TGTGCCAGCAGCCCACCGAACACTGAAGCTTTCTTT. As protein: CASSPPNTEAFF.

This clonotype showed up many times. The genes are TRBV10-1 and TRBJ2-7; D not resolved. Germline assignment: CDR1 WNHNN and CDR2 SYGVQD (reference sequence). Trimming pared 7 bases from V and 2 bases from J, leaving 18 bases between. This CDR3 is built from 15 residues. CDR3: CASTSGPVRPYEQYF. The DNA of the CDR3 is TGCGCCAGCACCTCGGGCCCGGTTCGTCCCTACGAGCAGTACTTC.

On this clonotype: A read error is possible here, since a much larger clone lies one base away. The V gene is TRBV10-3, the J gene TRBJ1-3; 9 positions match TRBD1. The CDR3 length is 18 residues. Per the germline V gene, CDR1 is ENHRY and CDR2 is SYGVKD. CDR3 in DNA: TGTGCCGTCAGGAGAGGGACAGGGACCCAGGCAGAGGGAAACACCATATATTTT. Protein sequence: CAVRRGTGTQAEGNTIYF.

At least ten counts were recorded for this clonotype. The chain employs TRBV6-5 and TRBJ1-4; the match to TRBD1 covers 8 bases. CDR1 and CDR2 (germline): MNHEY, SVGAGI. CDR3 length: 17 amino acids. V trimming: 7 bases; J trimming: 1 base; junction bases outside the gene matches: 11. This chain's CDR3 is CASTTEQGEVTNEKLFF. In nucleotides, the CDR3 is TGTGCCAGCACCACAGAACAGGGGGAGGTAACTAATGAAAAACTGTTTTTT.

DNA of the CDR3: TGTGCCACCAGCAGAGATCAGGGACTAGGGAGGGAGACCCAGTACTTC. Translation: CATSRDQGLGRETQYF. V usage is TRBV15 and J usage is TRBJ2-5; TRBD2 agrees at 8 bases. V was clipped by 0 bases and J by 5 bases; unmatched bases: 8. Germline V gene lookup returns CDR1 LNHNV and CDR2 YYDKDF (reference sequence). The CDR3 length is 16 residues. The full variable domain, completed using reference TRBV15 and TRBJ2-5, is DAMVIQNPRYQVTQFGKPVTLSCSQTLNHNVMYWYQQKSSQAPKLLFHYYDKDFNNEADTPDNFQSRRPNTSFCFLDIRSPGLGDTAMYLCATSRDQGLGRETQYFGPGTRLLVL.

As for this clonotype: Given a much more abundant clone one base away, this may be a read error. This chain joins TRBV20-1 and TRBJ2-2; TRBD2 might be the D (6 bases). This CDR3 has 17 residues. Germline V gene sequence: CDR1 DFQATT, CDR2 SNEGSKA (reference sequence). In nucleotides, the CDR3 is TGCAGTGCTAGAGATCTTCTAGCCCCAGATTCGCTCGGGGGGCTGTTTTTT. Amino acid sequence: CSARDLLAPDSLGGLFF.

This clonotype was found many times. The chain recombines TRBV19 with TRBJ2-7; D is possibly TRBD1 (5 bases). The CDR3 length is 15 residues. The V and J ends lost 3 bases and 4 bases respectively, with 16 bases between them. Germline V gene sequence: CDR1 LNHDA, CDR2 SQIVND (reference sequence). CDR3 coding DNA: TGTGCCAGTAGTATTTACGACAGATCCATTTACGAGCAGTACTTC. This sequence encodes CASSIYDRSIYEQYF. The full variable domain, with the rest looked up from reference TRBV19 and TRBJ2-7, is DGGITQSPKYLFRKEGQNVTLSCEQNLNHDAMYWYRQDPGQGLRLIYYSQIVNDFQKGDIAEGYSVSREKKESFPLTVTSAQKNPTAFYLCASSIYDRSIYEQYFGPGTRLTVT.

This clonotype was detected a few times. The gene calls are TRBV14 and TRBJ2-3; possibly TRBD1 for D (5 bases). This CDR3 has 14 amino acids. Per germline, CDR1 SGHDN and CDR2 FVKESK. V was cut by 3 bases and J by 2 bases, with 9 bases left in between. CDR3 in amino acids: CASSQGRHTDTQYF. In DNA form, the CDR3 reads TGTGCCAGCAGCCAGGGGCGGCACACAGATACGCAGTATTTT.